This record concerns one TCR beta chain sequence. Unmatched junction bases numbered 13, after V lost 3 bases and J lost 8 bases. This CDR3 has 16 amino acids. In germline, CDR1 is SGHNT, CDR2 YYREEE (reference sequence). Sequencing was performed with immunoSEQ multiplex PCR; in TCRdb, only in-frame clones are kept and a portion is missing. The table shows around 340,000 clones, with more than 85% occurring only once. This entry is derived from a study of shared T cell receptors in the human thymus. Material: thymocytes. The receptor comes from a human donor. The chain employs TRBV5-4 and TRBJ2-4, with 8 bases matching TRBD2. Written as DNA, the CDR3 is TGTGCCAGCAGCTCGTCCACCAAGCGGGAGAGGGACATTCAGTACTTC. It translates to CASSSSTKRERDIQYF.